This is a list of T cell receptor beta chains from one sample in a study of metastatic and nonmetastatic thyroid tumors. MiXCR reprocessed the PCR reads for TCRdb. The table includes approximately 35,000 clones, 35% detected once. Sequenced material: tumor tissue. The receptor source for this set is a female donor with papillary thyroid cancer or a benign thyroid nodule (not recorded which). Some clones in this sample may be carry-over from other donors' samples. CDR3s include the opening cysteine and the closing phenylalanine or tryptophan. Each record gives: J gene, clone size, D gene, CDR3 length, V gene, CDR3 protein, CDR3 DNA. A D gene is named only where the DNA matches it firmly. The size of a clone is reported for some rows only, either as once, few or many, or as a class for expanded clones.

j_call: TRBJ2-1; clone_size: NA; d_call: NA; cdr3_length: 14; v_call: TRBV6-1; cdr3_aa: CASRGGDSYNEQFF; cdr3_nt: TGTGCCAGCCGTGGAGGGGACTCCTACAATGAGCAGTTCTTC
j_call: TRBJ2-7; clone_size: NA; d_call: TRBD1; cdr3_length: 16; v_call: TRBV27; cdr3_aa: CASSPSGTGYSYEQYF; cdr3_nt: TGTGCCAGCAGTCCCTCCGGGACAGGGTACTCCTACGAGCAGTACTTC
j_call: TRBJ2-7; clone_size: NA; d_call: NA; cdr3_length: 13; v_call: TRBV6-1; cdr3_aa: CASSTPGPFEQYF; cdr3_nt: TGTGCCAGCAGTACCCCGGGACCCTTCGAGCAGTACTTC
j_call: TRBJ2-7; clone_size: once; d_call: TRBD2; cdr3_length: 14; v_call: TRBV15; cdr3_aa: CATSRRGASGEQYF; cdr3_nt: TGTGCCACCAGCCGAAGGGGGGCTAGCGGGGAGCAGTACTTC
j_call: TRBJ2-1; clone_size: few; d_call: NA; cdr3_length: 12; v_call: TRBV19; cdr3_aa: CASAAHLNEQFF; cdr3_nt: TGTGCCAGTGCCGCCCACCTCAATGAGCAGTTCTTC
j_call: TRBJ2-1; clone_size: NA; d_call: NA; cdr3_length: 15; v_call: TRBV9; cdr3_aa: CASSVAEGLVGEQFF; cdr3_nt: TGTGCCAGCAGCGTTGCGGAGGGCCTAGTAGGTGAGCAGTTCTTC
j_call: TRBJ2-1; clone_size: NA; d_call: NA; cdr3_length: 14; v_call: TRBV6-1; cdr3_aa: CASRGYVGRNEQFF; cdr3_nt: TGTGCCAGCAGGGGGTATGTGGGGCGAAATGAGCAGTTCTTC
j_call: TRBJ1-2; clone_size: NA; d_call: NA; cdr3_length: 17; v_call: TRBV7-8; cdr3_aa: CASSSQPGPTSNYGYTF; cdr3_nt: TGTGCCAGCAGCTCCCAACCGGGACCTACGTCTAACTATGGCTACACCTTC
j_call: TRBJ2-7; clone_size: few; d_call: NA; cdr3_length: 16; v_call: TRBV25-1; cdr3_aa: CASSTITEKKSYEQYF; cdr3_nt: TGTGCCAGCAGTACGATTACCGAGAAGAAATCCTACGAGCAGTACTTC
j_call: TRBJ1-5; clone_size: few; d_call: NA; cdr3_length: 17; v_call: TRBV12-3/TRBV12-4; cdr3_aa: CASSLGPARGGNQPQHF; cdr3_nt: TGTGCCAGCAGTTTGGGTCCAGCCAGGGGAGGCAATCAGCCCCAGCATTTT